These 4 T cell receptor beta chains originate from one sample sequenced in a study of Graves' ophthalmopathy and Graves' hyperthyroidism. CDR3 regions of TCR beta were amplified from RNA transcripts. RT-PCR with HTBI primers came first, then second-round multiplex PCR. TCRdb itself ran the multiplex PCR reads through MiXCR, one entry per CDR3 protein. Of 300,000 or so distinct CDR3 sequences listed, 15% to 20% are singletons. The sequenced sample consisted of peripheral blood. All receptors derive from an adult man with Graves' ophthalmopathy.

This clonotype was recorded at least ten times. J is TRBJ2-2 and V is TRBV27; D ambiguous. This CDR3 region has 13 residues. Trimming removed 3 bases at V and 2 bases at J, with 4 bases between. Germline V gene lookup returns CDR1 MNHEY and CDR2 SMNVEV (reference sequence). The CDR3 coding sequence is TGTGCCAGCAGTTTTAGAAACACCGGGGAGCTGTTTTTT. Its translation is CASSFRNTGELFF.

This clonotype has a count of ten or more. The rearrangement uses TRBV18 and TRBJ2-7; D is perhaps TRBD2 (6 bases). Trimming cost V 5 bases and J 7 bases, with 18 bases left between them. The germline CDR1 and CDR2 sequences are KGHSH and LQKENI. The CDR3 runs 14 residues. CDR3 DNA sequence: TGTGCCAGCTCAACGACGGGAGCCTTGGGGGAGCAGTACTTC. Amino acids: CASSTTGALGEQYF.

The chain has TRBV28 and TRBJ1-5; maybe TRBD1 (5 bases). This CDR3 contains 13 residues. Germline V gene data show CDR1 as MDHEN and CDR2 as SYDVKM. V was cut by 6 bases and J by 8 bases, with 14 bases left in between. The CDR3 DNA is TGTGCCAGCAGCCGTCAGGGTATGGAGCCCCAGCATTTT. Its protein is CASSRQGMEPQHF.

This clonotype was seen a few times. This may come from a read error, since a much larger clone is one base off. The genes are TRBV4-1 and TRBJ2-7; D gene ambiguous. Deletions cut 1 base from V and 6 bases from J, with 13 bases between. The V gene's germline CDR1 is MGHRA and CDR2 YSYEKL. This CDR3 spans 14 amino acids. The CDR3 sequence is CASSQVSAPLEQYF. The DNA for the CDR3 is TGCGCCAGCAGCCAAGTCAGTGCCCCCCTCGAGCAGTACTTC.